A selection of T cell receptor beta chains follows, all from one sample in a study of blood T cell repertoires in COVID-19. TCRdb's table, derived via immunoSEQ multiplex PCR, lists solely in-frame clones and lacks some. The sample contains 300,000 to 350,000 clones, over 85% of which appear only once. Sequencing was performed on peripheral blood. These receptors originate from a woman aged 55-69 years with COVID-19, enrolled during active disease. CDR3s include the opening cysteine and the closing phenylalanine or tryptophan.

>TRBV5-4
CASSLSLRSLSDGYTF
>TRBV18
CASSPRQPPYEQYF
>TRBV6-5
CASSRPGGGYGYTF
>TRBV29-1
CSVVLSPGNTIYF
>TRBV11-2
CASSSGGVDEQFF
>TRBV2
CASSEEGTGSYEQYF
>TRBV7-2
CASSLDSPSNYGYTF
>TRBV5-1
CASRLTLQGGGGYTF
>TRBV9
CASSVGEAGRTEAFF
>TRBV18
CASSPLDSPLANYGYTF
>TRBV6-2/TRBV6-3
CASSYPFGNANTGELFF
>TRBV9
CASSDQGIRNEKLFF
>TRBV18
CASSPVDGAYNEQFF
>TRBV5-1
CASRPHGRSTNEKLFF
>TRBV7-2
CASSQGMNTEAFF
>TRBV5-1
CASSYQQQDSGNTIYF
>TRBV29-1
CSARPGQRHLTF
>TRBV12-3/TRBV12-4
CASKTGGSQPQHF
>TRBV19
CASSILTPQGRVYGYTF
>TRBV5-6
CASSLSYEAFF
>TRBV28
CASSPQGAYQETQYF
>TRBV18
CASSRTVTGANVLTF
>TRBV6-5
CASIPQGLRTEKLFF
>TRBV5-8
CASSLVLGTGFGYGYTF
>TRBV7-2
CASSSTGNEQYF
>TRBV28
CASSPGGPTDTQYF
>TRBV19
CASSMQNRRNQPQHF
>TRBV19
CASSRGQGPNQPQHF
>TRBV12-3/TRBV12-4
CASSTGGYGYTF
>TRBV5-1
CASSEQDGGNTIYF
>TRBV11-2
CASSLDSTGELFF
>TRBV13
CASSLGQYNQPQHF
>TRBV7-9
CASSLALDEQYF
>TRBV4-1
CASSQGQLYGYTF
>TRBV15
CATRKEGQGGGYTF
>TRBV9
CASSAGLAGGLHEQYF
>TRBV7-9
CASSLTGNWAEAFF
>TRBV28
CASSFSSGGTYEQYF
>TRBV5-4
CASSRRQGPARSEAFF
>TRBV9
CASSSRPDRASPLHF
>TRBV6-4
CASSGTDNMNYGYTF
>TRBV27
CASSFYEGAAVAFF
>TRBV3-1/TRBV3-2
CASSQSDRKNEQFF
>TRBV19
CASSIGGRVTEAFF
>TRBV28
CASTPGGTTNTGELFF
>TRBV6-5
CASSQTGGQWEKLFF
>TRBV7-5
CARSSGQLGDPSDTQYF
>TRBV19
CASSTQGAGELFF
>TRBV27
CASSLFSGETQYF
>TRBV2
CASMGAGLQTQPQHF
>TRBV12-3/TRBV12-4
CASSGQARPGYTF